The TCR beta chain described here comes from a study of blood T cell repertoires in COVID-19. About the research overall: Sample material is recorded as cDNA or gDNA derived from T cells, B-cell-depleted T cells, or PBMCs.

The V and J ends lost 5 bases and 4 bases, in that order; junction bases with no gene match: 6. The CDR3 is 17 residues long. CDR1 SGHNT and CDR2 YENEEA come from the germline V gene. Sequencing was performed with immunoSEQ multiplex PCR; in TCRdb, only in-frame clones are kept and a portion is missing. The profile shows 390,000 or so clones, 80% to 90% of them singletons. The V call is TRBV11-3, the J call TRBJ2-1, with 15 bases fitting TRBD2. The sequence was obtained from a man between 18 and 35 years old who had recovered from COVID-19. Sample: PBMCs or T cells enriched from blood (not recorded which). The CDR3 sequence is CASSPRGLAGGYNEQFF. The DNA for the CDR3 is TGTGCCAGCAGCCCTAGGGGACTAGCGGGGGGTTACAATGAGCAGTTCTTC.